Shown below are 17 T cell receptor beta chains from a single sample sequenced in a study of T cells in Graves' hyperthyroidism and ophthalmopathy. RNA transcripts gave rise to amplified TCR beta CDR3 regions. In the first-round RT-PCR of the TCR CDR3, the HTBI primer set was used. TCRdb analysed the multiplex PCR reads with MiXCR anew, one entry per CDR3 protein. The sample records hundreds of thousands of distinct CDR3 sequences, 13% being singletons. The specimen sequenced was blood. The receptors here all came from a woman between 18 and 29 years old with Graves' hyperthyroidism.

This clonotype was counted many times. This chain joins TRBV20-1 and TRBJ2-7, with D perhaps matching TRBD1 or TRBD2 (5 bases each). The V end lost 5 bases, the J end lost 6 bases, and 23 bases lay between the germline ends. Germline V gene lookup returns CDR1 DFQATT and CDR2 SNEGSKA (reference sequence). The CDR3 extends over 15 amino acids. The CDR3 bases are TGCAGTGCTCGAACAGGAGGAAGTTTGGGGAGCGAGCAGTACTTC. It codes for CSARTGGSLGSEQYF.

With respect to this clonotype: Given a much more abundant clone one base away, this may be a read error. The gene calls are TRBV6-2 or TRBV6-3 and TRBJ1-3, with 8 bases lining up with TRBD1. Germline V gene sequence: CDR1 MNHEY, CDR2 SVGEGT. The CDR3 runs 15 residues. The CDR3 loop is CVSSGDRGGGNTIYF. The CDR3 DNA is TGTGTCAGCAGCGGCGACAGGGGTGGTGGAAACACCATATATTTT.

This clonotype was found many times. The gene calls are TRBV7-3 and TRBJ2-1; 12 bases align to TRBD2. The germline V gene has CDR1 SGHTA and CDR2 FQGTGA. The CDR3 covers 16 residues. Trimming at V came to 1 base and at J to 10 bases, leaving 8 bases not matched to a gene. In DNA, the CDR3 is TGTGCCAGCAGCTTAAGTCCTAGCGGGGGGGCAGGGGAGCAGTTCTTC. This sequence encodes CASSLSPSGGAGEQFF.

This clonotype was picked up many times. The rearrangement links TRBV28 to TRBJ2-1, with 9 bases matching TRBD2. V lost 1 base and J lost 5; bases outside the gene matches: 3. Germline V lookup: CDR1 MDHEN, CDR2 SYDVKM. This CDR3 has 15 amino acids. The CDR3 DNA reads TGTGCCAGCAGTTTATTTAGCGGGGGCAACAATGAGCAGTTCTTC. Its translation: CASSLFSGGNNEQFF.

This chain joins TRBV4-1 and TRBJ2-3; D call uncertain. V lost 3 bases and J lost 5, with 6 bases in between. The CDR3 is 12 amino acids. Germline lookup yields CDR1 MGHRA and CDR2 YSYEKL. The CDR3 region has the DNA TGCGCCAGCAGCCAGGCGGAAGATACGCAGTATTTT. It encodes CASSQAEDTQYF.

This clonotype was seen a handful of times. Here the CDR3 reads CASSPGQSQKLFF. CDR3 bases: TGTGCCAGCAGTCCCGGACAGTCCCAAAAACTGTTTTTT. V and J are TRBV6-1 and TRBJ1-4; D possibly corresponds to TRBD1 (6 bases). CDR1 MNHNS and CDR2 SASEGT come from the germline V gene. The CDR3 runs to 13 residues. The V end was cut by 5 bases, the J end by 9 bases, with 13 bases between.

V usage is TRBV19 and J usage is TRBJ1-2, with D tentatively TRBD1 (5 bases). This CDR3 comprises 16 residues. V shed 4 bases and J shed 4 bases, with 19 bases lying between them. Germline loops: CDR1 LNHDA, CDR2 SQIVND (reference sequence). The CDR3 DNA is TGTGCCAGTAGTACCCCCCGAGGGGCCGATCCCTATGGCTACACCTTC. It encodes CASSTPRGADPYGYTF.

This clonotype has ten or more counts. The rearrangement links TRBV27 to TRBJ2-7; 9 nucleotides agree with TRBD1. J gave up 6 bases and V 5 bases, and 8 bases lay outside the gene matches. The germline V gene encodes CDR1 MNHEY and CDR2 SMNVEV (reference sequence). The CDR3 covers 14 residues. The CDR3 sequence is CASSTGGGSSEQYF. The CDR3 DNA follows: TGTGCCAGCAGTACAGGGGGCGGATCGAGCGAGCAGTACTTC.

This clonotype was observed at least ten times. The chain is built from TRBV7-9 and TRBJ1-6; D remains ambiguous. CDR1 and CDR2 from the germline V gene are SEHNR and FQNEAQ (reference sequence). Between the trimmed V and J ends, which lost 1 base and 10 bases, there was a span of 5 bases. This CDR3 spans 12 amino acids. The CDR3 protein is CASSLGESPLHF. CDR3 bases: TGTGCCAGCAGCTTAGGGGAATCACCCCTCCACTTT.

The V gene is TRBV5-1, the J gene TRBJ2-1; D uncertain. V was clipped by 1 base and J by 2 bases, with 10 bases between them. The CDR3 spans 15 residues. CDR1 SGHRS and CDR2 YFSETQ come from the germline V gene. CDR3 DNA: TGCGCCAGCAGCTTGACAGACTTTACCTACAATGAGCAGTTCTTC. Protein: CASSLTDFTYNEQFF. Drawing the rest from reference TRBV5-1 and TRBJ2-1, the complete variable domain is KAGVTQTPRYLIKTRGQQVTLSCSPISGHRSVSWYQQTPGQGLQFLFEYFSETQRNKGNFPGRFSGRQFSNSRSEMNVSTLELGDSALYLCASSLTDFTYNEQFFGPGTRLTVL.

This clonotype was detected many times. The rearrangement links TRBV5-1 to TRBJ1-1, with D hard to call. The germline CDR1 and CDR2 sequences are SGHRS and YFSETQ. The CDR3 sequence is 16 residues long. The V gene lost 0 bases and the J gene lost 0 bases, with 12 bases spanning the gap. This CDR3 is CASSLVALNMNTEAFF. CDR3 in DNA: TGCGCCAGCAGCTTGGTCGCGTTGAACATGAACACTGAAGCTTTCTTT.

This rearrangement joins TRBV27 to TRBJ2-1; TRBD2 agrees at 7 bases. V gave up 5 bases and J gave up 4 bases; unmatched junction bases: 11. The CDR3 is made up of 16 amino acids. Germline CDR1 is MNHEY and CDR2 is SMNVEV (reference sequence). As DNA, the CDR3 is TGTGCCAGCAGTCCCCTTGGTAGCGGGTCGTACAATGAGCAGTTCTTC. Translation gives CASSPLGSGSYNEQFF.

This clonotype was found a few times. A read error may explain this, as a much larger clone is one base away. The V and J genes are TRBV30 and TRBJ2-7; the D is unclear. V was trimmed by 3 bases and J by 3 bases, leaving 9 bases between them. The CDR3 sequence is 12 residues long. The V gene's germline CDR1 is GTSNPN and CDR2 SVGIG (reference sequence). CDR3 DNA sequence: TGTGCCTGGAGCCCTATTGGCTACGAGCAGTACTTC. Translated, it gives CAWSPIGYEQYF.

This clonotype was counted at least ten times. This chain uses TRBV5-1 with TRBJ2-1; TRBD1 agrees at 7 bases. The V gene's germline CDR1 is SGHRS and CDR2 YFSETQ. The CDR3 spans 15 residues. V lost 4 bases and J lost 6; bases outside the gene matches: 10. CDR3 protein: CASSGTGTDLNEQFF. CDR3 in DNA: TGCGCCAGCAGCGGTACCGGGACAGACCTCAATGAGCAGTTCTTC.

The rearrangement links TRBV19 to TRBJ2-1, with 10 bases identical to TRBD2. V dropped 2 bases and J dropped 3; count of bases not matched to a gene: 7. The CDR3 sequence is 17 residues long. In germline, CDR1 is LNHDA, CDR2 SQIVND (reference sequence). CDR3 residues: CASSIMVAGGYYNEQFF. The CDR3 bases are TGTGCCAGTAGTATAATGGTAGCGGGGGGTTACTACAATGAGCAGTTCTTC.

Concerning this clonotype: A much larger clone differs by one base, so this may be a read error. The conserved phenylalanine or tryptophan normally closing the CDR3 is absent here, so this likely arose from a read error. The chain recombines TRBV30 with TRBJ1-1; 7 bases line up with TRBD1. The CDR3 loop spans 12 amino acids. V lost 8 bases to trimming and J lost 3 bases; unmatched junction nucleotides: 6. Germline assignment: CDR1 GTSNPN and CDR2 SVGIG (reference sequence). CDR3 amino acids: CAGQTGYTEAFL. The CDR3 DNA is TGTGCCGGGCAGACAGGGTACACTGAAGCTTTCTTA.

This clonotype was seen at least ten times. The rearrangement uses TRBV27 and TRBJ1-5; D unresolved. The CDR3 spans 18 residues. CDR1 is MNHEY and CDR2 is SMNVEV in the germline V gene (reference sequence). Trimming shortened V by 9 bases and J by 0 bases, and 24 bases separated the two germline ends. The CDR3: CARNRPGVEGYSNQPQHF. The CDR3 bases are TGTGCCAGAAATCGACCCGGGGTTGAGGGCTATAGCAATCAGCCCCAGCATTTT.